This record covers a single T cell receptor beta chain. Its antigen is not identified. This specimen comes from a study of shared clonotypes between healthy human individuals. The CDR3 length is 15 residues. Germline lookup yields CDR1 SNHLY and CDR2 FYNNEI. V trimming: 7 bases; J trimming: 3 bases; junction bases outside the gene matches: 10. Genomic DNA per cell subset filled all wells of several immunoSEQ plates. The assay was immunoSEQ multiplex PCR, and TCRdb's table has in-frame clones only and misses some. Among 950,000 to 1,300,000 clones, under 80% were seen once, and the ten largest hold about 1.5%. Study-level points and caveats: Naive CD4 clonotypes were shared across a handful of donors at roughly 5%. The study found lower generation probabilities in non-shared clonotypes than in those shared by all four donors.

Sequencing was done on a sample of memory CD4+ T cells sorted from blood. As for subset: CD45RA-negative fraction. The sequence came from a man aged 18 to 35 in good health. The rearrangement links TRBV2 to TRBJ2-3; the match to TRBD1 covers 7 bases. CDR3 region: CASKNTGTETDTQYF. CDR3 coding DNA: TGTGCCAGCAAAAACACCGGGACAGAGACAGATACGCAGTATTTT. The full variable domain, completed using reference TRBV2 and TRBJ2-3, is EPEVTQTPSHQVTQMGQEVILRCVPISNHLYFYWYRQILGQKVEFLVSFYNNEISEKSEIFDDQFSVERPDGSNFTLKIRSTKLEDSAMYFCASKNTGTETDTQYFGPGTRLTVL.